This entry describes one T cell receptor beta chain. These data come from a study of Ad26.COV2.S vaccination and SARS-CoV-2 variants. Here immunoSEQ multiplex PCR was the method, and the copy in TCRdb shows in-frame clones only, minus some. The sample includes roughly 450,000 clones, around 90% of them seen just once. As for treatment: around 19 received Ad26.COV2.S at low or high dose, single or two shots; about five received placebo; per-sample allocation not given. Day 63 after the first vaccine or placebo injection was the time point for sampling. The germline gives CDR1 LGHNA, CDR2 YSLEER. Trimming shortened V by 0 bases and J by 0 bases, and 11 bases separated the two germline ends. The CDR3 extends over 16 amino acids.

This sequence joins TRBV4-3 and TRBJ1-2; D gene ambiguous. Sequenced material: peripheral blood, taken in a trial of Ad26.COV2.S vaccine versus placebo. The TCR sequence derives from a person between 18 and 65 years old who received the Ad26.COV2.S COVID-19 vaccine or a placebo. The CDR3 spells CASSQEKPGPNYGYTF. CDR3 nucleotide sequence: TGCGCCAGCAGCCAAGAAAAGCCAGGACCTAACTATGGCTACACCTTC.